The clone carrying this T cell receptor beta chain came up a few times. Its antigen is unidentified. PCR employed 60 Vbeta and 13 Jbeta primers. Clones were read by immunoSEQ multiplex PCR, and TCRdb kept only the in-frame ones, dropping some. The sample contains approximately 110,000 clones, approximately 81% of which appear only once. The J segment lost 10 bases and the V segment lost 1 base, leaving 6 bases of the junction unmatched. Germline-derived CDR1 and CDR2 are SGHAT and FQNNGV. CDR3 length equals 14 residues. This entry belongs to a study of cytomegalovirus exposure and HLA in healthy donors. Overall study findings and caveats: A few of the chains that were CMV-associated were confirmed in vitro to be specific for CMV antigens.

The chain combines TRBV11-2 with TRBJ2-2, with 7 bases fitting TRBD2. The sequencing sample was made of PBMCs. The receptor's source is a woman in her 30s in good health and CMV-seronegative. The CDR3 here is CASSLAGGEKELFF. The DNA of the CDR3 is TGTGCCAGCAGCTTAGCGGGAGGAGAGAAGGAGCTGTTTTTT. Together with reference TRBV11-2 and TRBJ2-2, the CDR3 gives the full variable domain: EAGVAQSPRYKIIEKRQSVAFWCNPISGHATLYWYQQILGQGPKLLIQFQNNGVVDDSQLPKDRFSAERLKGVDSTLKIQPAKLEDSAVYLCASSLAGGEKELFFGEGSRLTVL.